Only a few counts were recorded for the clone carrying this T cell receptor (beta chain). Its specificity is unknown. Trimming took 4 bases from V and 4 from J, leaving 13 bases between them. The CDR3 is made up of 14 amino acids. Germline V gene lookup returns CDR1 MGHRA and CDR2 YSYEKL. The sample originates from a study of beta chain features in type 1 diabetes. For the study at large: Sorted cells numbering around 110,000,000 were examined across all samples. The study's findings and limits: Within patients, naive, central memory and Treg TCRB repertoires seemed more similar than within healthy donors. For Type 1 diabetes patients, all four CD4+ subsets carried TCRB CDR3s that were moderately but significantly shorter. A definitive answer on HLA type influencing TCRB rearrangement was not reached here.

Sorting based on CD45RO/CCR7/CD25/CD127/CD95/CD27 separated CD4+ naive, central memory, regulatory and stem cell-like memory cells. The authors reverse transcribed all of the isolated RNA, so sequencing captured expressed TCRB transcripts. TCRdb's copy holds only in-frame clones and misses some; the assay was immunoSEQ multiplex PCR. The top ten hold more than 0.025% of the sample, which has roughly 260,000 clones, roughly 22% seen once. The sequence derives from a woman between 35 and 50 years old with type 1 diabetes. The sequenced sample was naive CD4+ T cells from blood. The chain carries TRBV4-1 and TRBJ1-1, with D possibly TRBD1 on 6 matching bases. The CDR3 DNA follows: TGCGCCAGCAGCCTACAGGGAATGGGCACTGAAGCTTTCTTT. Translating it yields CASSLQGMGTEAFF.